A few counts support the clone carrying this T cell receptor beta chain. The CDR3 consists of 15 residues. Germline CDR1 SGHDT, CDR2 YYEEEE. Trimming shortened V by 0 bases and J by 4 bases, and 13 bases separated the two germline ends. This sample was included in a study of blood T cells in healthy people across ages. Sample-barcoded 5' priming and a J-beta primer mix drove a second PCR of about 7 to 12 cycles. MiXCR was run by TCRdb on the 5' RACE reads, yielding one entry per CDR3 protein. The sample lists about 800,000 distinct CDR3 sequences; roughly 25% were seen once. These data are also associated with another study on T cells of mothers and their children. That work contributes: Second-PCR amplification with M1S added sample barcodes and 2-4 random nucleotides.

Sample: blood. The source is a boy aged 5-17 years in good health. J is TRBJ1-1 and V is TRBV5-6; the D is unclear. Here the CDR3 reads CASSLAVGEGTEAFF. CDR3 bases: TGTGCCAGCAGCTTGGCCGTGGGCGAGGGCACTGAAGCTTTCTTT.